The 21 T cell receptor beta chains in this list originate from one sample, sequenced in a study of cytomegalovirus exposure and HLA in healthy donors. The PCR contained 60 Vbeta and 13 Jbeta primers. Assay used: immunoSEQ multiplex PCR; TCRdb lists only in-frame clones, some missing. Here the sample spans nearly 200,000 clones, roughly 76% being singletons. The sequenced sample consisted of PBMCs. The receptors here all came from a woman in her 30s in good health and CMV-seropositive.

This clone appeared once. The chain's CDR3 is CSVRTSGGLTGELFF. The CDR3 DNA follows: TGCAGCGTCAGGACTAGCGGGGGGCTTACCGGGGAGCTGTTTTTT. J is TRBJ2-2 and V is TRBV29-1; 14 bases agree with TRBD2. The junction had 5 bases not matched to a gene; V was cut back by 6 bases and J by 5 bases. The CDR3 totals 15 residues. From germline, CDR1 is SQVTM and CDR2 ANQGSEA.

This chain links TRBV2 with TRBJ2-2; 9 positions match TRBD2. Germline-derived CDR1 and CDR2 are SNHLY and FYNNEI. Trimming at V came to 7 bases and at J to 3 bases, leaving 12 bases not matched to a gene. The CDR3 is 17 amino acids. The CDR3 sequence: CASTGAGGRGYTGELFF. In nucleotides, the CDR3 is TGTGCCAGCACCGGGGCGGGAGGGCGTGGGTACACCGGGGAGCTGTTTTTT.

The chain is built from TRBV2 and TRBJ2-5, with D possibly TRBD1 on 6 matching bases. The CDR3 loop spans 14 amino acids. The germline V and J ends were trimmed by 2 bases and 6 bases, with 13 bases remaining between them. The V gene's germline CDR1 is SNHLY and CDR2 FYNNEI. This chain's CDR3 is CASSERYREQTQYF. For the CDR3, the DNA is TGTGCCAGCAGTGAAAGATACAGGGAGCAGACCCAGTACTTC.

The chain has TRBV19 and TRBJ2-7; 8 bases align to TRBD2. The V segment lost 5 bases and the J segment 3 bases; nucleotides outside the gene matches: 9. The CDR3 has 15 amino acids. Germline V CDR1 and CDR2: LNHDA, SQIVND (reference sequence). Here the CDR3 reads CASSDLGTRGYEQYF. CDR3 nucleotides: TGTGCCAGTAGTGACCTTGGGACTAGAGGCTACGAGCAGTACTTC. The whole variable domain, filled in from reference TRBV19 and TRBJ2-7, reads DGGITQSPKYLFRKEGQNVTLSCEQNLNHDAMYWYRQDPGQGLRLIYYSQIVNDFQKGDIAEGYSVSREKKESFPLTVTSAQKNPTAFYLCASSDLGTRGYEQYFGPGTRLTVT.

V and J are TRBV9 and TRBJ2-5, with D perhaps matching TRBD2 (5 bases). From germline, CDR1 is SGDLS and CDR2 YYNGEE. V gave up 1 base and J gave up 1 base, with 8 bases separating them. The length of the CDR3 is 14 residues. The CDR3 bases are TGTGCCAGCAGCGTAAGCCTAGCCCAAGAGACCCAGTACTTC. Translating it yields CASSVSLAQETQYF.

This CDR3 is CASSLVAGATGELFF. CDR3 nucleotides: TGTGCCAGTAGTTTAGTGGCAGGGGCCACCGGGGAGCTGTTTTTT. The chain uses TRBV19 and TRBJ2-2; TRBD1 is a possible D gene (6 bases). Per the germline V gene, CDR1 is LNHDA and CDR2 is SQIVND (reference sequence). The CDR3 sequence is 15 residues long. V gave up 5 bases and J gave up 4 bases, with 14 bases separating them.

The chain employs TRBV21-1 and TRBJ1-2; the table calls TRBD1, which could not be checked here. TRBV21-1 is a listed pseudogene. This CDR3 region has 16 residues. The CDR3 is CASPPSRQGAYYGYTF. The CDR3 DNA reads as TGTGCCAGTCCCCCCAGTAGACAGGGGGCGTACTATGGCTACACCTTC.

This clone has a single count. J is TRBJ2-3 and V is TRBV5-1; D is unresolved. This CDR3 is built from 15 residues. The germline gives CDR1 SGHRS, CDR2 YFSETQ. Trimming shortened V by 0 bases and J by 0 bases, and 8 bases separated the two germline ends. CDR3 DNA: TGCGCCAGCAGCTTGGGAGTTTTTAGCACAGATACGCAGTATTTT. Amino acid sequence: CASSLGVFSTDTQYF.

The chain joins TRBV18 to TRBJ1-1; 10 bases align to TRBD1. Germline V gives CDR1 KGHSH, CDR2 LQKENI. With 4 bases clipped from V and 7 bases from J, the junction kept 9 bases outside the gene matches. This CDR3 contains 15 residues. The CDR3 nucleotides are TGTGCCAGCTCACTTCCGGGACAGGGGAATTATGAAGCTTTCTTT. It yields the protein CASSLPGQGNYEAFF.

This chain joins TRBV5-1 and TRBJ2-2; D might be TRBD1 (6 bases). The CDR3 consists of 18 residues. Germline assignment: CDR1 SGHRS and CDR2 YFSETQ. V lost 3 bases, J lost 0 bases, and 18 bases lay in between. The CDR3 reads CASSSGYRVGANTGELFF. The CDR3 nucleotides read TGCGCCAGCAGCTCGGGATACAGGGTCGGCGCGAACACCGGGGAGCTGTTTTTT.

The chain recombines TRBV7-2 with TRBJ1-5, with TRBD1 matching over 9 bases. V lost 2 bases and J lost 7; bases outside the gene matches: 3. Germline values: CDR1 SGHTA, CDR2 FQGNSA. CDR3 length: 14 residues. The CDR3 spells CASSLWTGEQPQHF. CDR3 sequence (DNA): TGTGCCAGCAGCTTATGGACAGGGGAACAGCCCCAGCATTTT.

A single count supports this clone. V gene TRBV20-1 combines with J gene TRBJ1-1; no reliable D call. There are 10 residues in the CDR3. CDR1 is DFQATT, CDR2 SNEGSKA, per germline (reference sequence). Trimming removed 3 bases from V and 11 bases from J, with 10 bases in between. The CDR3, as DNA: TGCAGTGCTAGCCGCGGTTGGGCTTTCTTT. Protein: CSASRGWAFF.

The V gene is TRBV19, the J gene TRBJ1-2; TRBD1 aligns across 7 bases. Germline trimming cut 5 bases from V and 4 bases from J; bases unmatched to any gene: 4. The CDR3 consists of 13 residues. CDR1 is LNHDA and CDR2 is SQIVND in the germline V gene (reference sequence). The CDR3: CASSSGTAYGYTF. The CDR3 DNA reads as TGTGCCAGTAGTTCCGGGACAGCCTATGGCTACACCTTC.

The chain links TRBV5-1 to TRBJ1-2; tentative D call: TRBD1 (5 bases). Deletions cut 0 bases from V and 5 bases from J, with 11 bases between. Germline assignment: CDR1 SGHRS and CDR2 YFSETQ. The CDR3 loop spans 14 amino acids. CDR3 DNA: TGCGCCAGCAGCTTGGAGCAGGGTTTTTATGGCTACACCTTC. Translation gives CASSLEQGFYGYTF.

This clone was seen just once. The rearrangement links TRBV4-3 to TRBJ1-4, with 9 positions matching TRBD1. The trim removed 0 bases at V and 6 bases at J, leaving 2 bases unmatched. The germline CDR1 and CDR2 sequences are LGHNA and YSLEER. The length of the CDR3 is 15 residues. The CDR3 region has the DNA TGCGCCAGCAGCCAAGAAGGGACAGGGTATGAAAAACTGTTTTTT. This codes for CASSQEGTGYEKLFF.

The CDR3 coding sequence is TGTGCCACCCGCCTGGCCGGCGACTCGGGAGCTTTCTTT. Its translation: CATRLAGDSGAFF. The chain couples TRBV10-3 to TRBJ1-1; no clear D gene. CDR1 is ENHRY, CDR2 SYGVKD, per germline. This CDR3 spans 13 amino acids. V was shortened by 10 bases and J by 10 bases, with 22 bases between the two germline ends.

This chain links TRBV18 with TRBJ2-3; weak D call: TRBD1 (6 bases). The CDR3 contains 15 residues. V was clipped by 2 bases and J by 2 bases, with 11 bases between them. Per germline, CDR1 KGHSH and CDR2 LQKENI. CDR3 in DNA: TGTGCCAGCTCACCATTAGGGGGTTACACAGATACGCAGTATTTT. Protein product: CASSPLGGYTDTQYF.

Here the CDR3 reads CASSPRLAGQETQYF. The CDR3 nucleotides read TGCGCCAGCAGCCCCCGACTAGCGGGGCAAGAGACCCAGTACTTC. The gene calls are TRBV5-1 and TRBJ2-5, with 11 bases aligning to TRBD2. Germline lookup yields CDR1 SGHRS and CDR2 YFSETQ. V was clipped by 4 bases and J by 2 bases; unmatched bases: 4. The CDR3 consists of 15 residues.

V and J are TRBV19 and TRBJ1-2; the D gene is possibly TRBD1 (6 bases). Trimming shortened V by 5 bases and J by 0 bases, and 7 bases separated the two germline ends. CDR3 size: 13 residues. Germline V gene lookup returns CDR1 LNHDA and CDR2 SQIVND (reference sequence). CDR3 sequence reads: CASSHRANYGYTF. The CDR3 DNA is TGTGCCAGTAGTCACAGGGCTAACTATGGCTACACCTTC.

V gene TRBV4-2 combines with J gene TRBJ2-4; 14 bases map to TRBD2. The trim removed 6 bases at V and 4 bases at J, leaving 11 bases unmatched. CDR1 is LGHNA and CDR2 is YNFKEQ in the germline V gene. There are 18 residues in the CDR3. The CDR3 protein is CASSPGTSGSSGKNIQYF. CDR3 DNA sequence: TGTGCCAGCAGTCCCGGGACTAGCGGGAGTAGCGGTAAAAACATTCAGTACTTC.

V and J are TRBV7-9 and TRBJ1-1; no firm D call. The CDR3 extends over 12 amino acids. The ends were cut back, 4 bases at V and 3 bases at J, with 6 bases in the middle. Germline-derived CDR1 and CDR2 are SEHNR and FQNEAQ (reference sequence). CDR3 amino acids: CASSSKHTEAFF. The CDR3 coding sequence is TGTGCCAGCAGCTCCAAGCACACTGAAGCTTTCTTT. Full variable domain (outside the CDR3, taken from reference TRBV7-9 and TRBJ1-1): DTGVSQNPRHKITKRGQNVTFRCDPISEHNRLYWYRQTLGQGPEFLTYFQNEAQLEKSRLLSDRFSAERPKGSFSTLEIQRTEQGDSAMYLCASSSKHTEAFFGQGTRLTVV.